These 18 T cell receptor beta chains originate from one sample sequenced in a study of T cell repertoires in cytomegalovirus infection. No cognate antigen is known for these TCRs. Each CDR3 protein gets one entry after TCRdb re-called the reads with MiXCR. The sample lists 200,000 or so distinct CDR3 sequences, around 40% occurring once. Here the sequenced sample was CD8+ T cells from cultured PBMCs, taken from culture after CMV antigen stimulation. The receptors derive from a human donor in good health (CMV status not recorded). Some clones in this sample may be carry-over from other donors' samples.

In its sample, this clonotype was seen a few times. Written as DNA, the CDR3 is TGTGCCAGCAGCTTAAGAGAAAATTCACCCCTCCACTTT. Its protein product is CASSLRENSPLHF. The rearrangement uses TRBV7-3 and TRBJ1-6, with D uncertain. Germline lookup yields CDR1 SGHTA and CDR2 FQGTGA. The CDR3 has 13 residues. Trimming took 1 base from V and 7 from J, leaving 5 bases between them.

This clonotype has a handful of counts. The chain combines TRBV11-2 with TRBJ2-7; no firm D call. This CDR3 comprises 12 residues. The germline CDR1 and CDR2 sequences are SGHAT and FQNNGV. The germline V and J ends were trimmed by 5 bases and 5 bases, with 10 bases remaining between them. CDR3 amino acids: CASSPSSHEQYF. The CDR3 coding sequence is TGTGCCAGCAGCCCTAGTTCCCACGAGCAGTACTTC. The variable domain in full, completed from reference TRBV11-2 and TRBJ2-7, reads EAGVAQSPRYKIIEKRQSVAFWCNPISGHATLYWYQQILGQGPKLLIQFQNNGVVDDSQLPKDRFSAERLKGVDSTLKIQPAKLEDSAVYLCASSPSSHEQYFGPGTRLTVT.

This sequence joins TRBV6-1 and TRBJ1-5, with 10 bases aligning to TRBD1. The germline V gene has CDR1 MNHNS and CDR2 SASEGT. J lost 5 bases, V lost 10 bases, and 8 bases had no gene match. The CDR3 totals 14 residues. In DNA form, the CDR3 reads TGTGCCACATGGGACAGGGGCCGGGATCAGCCCCAGCATTTT. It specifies CATWDRGRDQPQHF.

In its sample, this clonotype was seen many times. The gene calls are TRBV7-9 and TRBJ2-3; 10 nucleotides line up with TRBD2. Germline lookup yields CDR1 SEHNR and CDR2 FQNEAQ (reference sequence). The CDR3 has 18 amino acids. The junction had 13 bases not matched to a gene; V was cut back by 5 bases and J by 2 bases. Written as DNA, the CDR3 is TGTGCCAGCAGCCCAGGGGGTAGCGGGAGGTGGAACACAGATACGCAGTATTTT. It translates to CASSPGGSGRWNTDTQYF.

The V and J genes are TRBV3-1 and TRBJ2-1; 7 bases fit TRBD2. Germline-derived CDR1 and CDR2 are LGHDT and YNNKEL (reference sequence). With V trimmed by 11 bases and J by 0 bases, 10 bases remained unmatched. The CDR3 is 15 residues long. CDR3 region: CAVGRGDSSYNEQFF. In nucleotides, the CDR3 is TGTGCCGTTGGGAGGGGCGACAGCTCCTACAATGAGCAGTTCTTC.

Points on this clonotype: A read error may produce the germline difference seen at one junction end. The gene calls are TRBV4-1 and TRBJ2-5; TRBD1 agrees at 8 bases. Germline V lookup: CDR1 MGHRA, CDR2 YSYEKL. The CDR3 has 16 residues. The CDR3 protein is CASRQRVQGAKETPYF. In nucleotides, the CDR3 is TGCGCAAGCAGACAACGGGTCCAGGGGGCGAAAGAGACCCCGTACTTC.

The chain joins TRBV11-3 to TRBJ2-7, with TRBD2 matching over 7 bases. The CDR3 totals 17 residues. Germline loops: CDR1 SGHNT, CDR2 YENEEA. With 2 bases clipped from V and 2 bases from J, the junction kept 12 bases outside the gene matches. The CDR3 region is CASSLWSPSGCPYEQYF. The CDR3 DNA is TGTGCCAGCAGCTTATGGAGTCCTAGCGGCTGTCCCTACGAGCAGTACTTC.

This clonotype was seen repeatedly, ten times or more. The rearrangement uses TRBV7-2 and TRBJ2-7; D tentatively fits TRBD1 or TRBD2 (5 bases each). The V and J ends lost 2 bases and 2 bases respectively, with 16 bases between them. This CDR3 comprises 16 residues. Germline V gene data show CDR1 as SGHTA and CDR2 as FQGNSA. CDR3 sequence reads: CASSLQRGPYPYEQYF. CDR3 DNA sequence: TGTGCCAGCAGCTTACAGAGGGGACCCTACCCCTACGAGCAGTACTTC.

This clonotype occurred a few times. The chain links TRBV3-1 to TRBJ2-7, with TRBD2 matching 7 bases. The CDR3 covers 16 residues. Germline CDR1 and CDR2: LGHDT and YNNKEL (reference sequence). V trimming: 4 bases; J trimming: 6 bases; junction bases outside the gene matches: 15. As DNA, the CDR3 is TGTGCCAGCAGCCCACTATTAGGCGGGAGAGTCAGCGAGCAGTACTTC. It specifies CASSPLLGGRVSEQYF.

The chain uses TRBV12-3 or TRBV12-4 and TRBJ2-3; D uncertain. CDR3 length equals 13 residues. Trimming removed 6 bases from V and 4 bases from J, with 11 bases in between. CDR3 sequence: CASRLSIADTQYF. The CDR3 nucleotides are TGTGCCAGCAGGCTCTCCATCGCAGATACGCAGTATTTT.

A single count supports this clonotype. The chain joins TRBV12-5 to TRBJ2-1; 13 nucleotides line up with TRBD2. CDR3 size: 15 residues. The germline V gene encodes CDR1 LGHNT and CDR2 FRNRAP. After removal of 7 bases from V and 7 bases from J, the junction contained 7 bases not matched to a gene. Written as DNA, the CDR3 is TGTGCTAGTGCCTTCACTAGCGGGAGGGAGAATGAGCAGTTCTTC. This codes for CASAFTSGRENEQFF.

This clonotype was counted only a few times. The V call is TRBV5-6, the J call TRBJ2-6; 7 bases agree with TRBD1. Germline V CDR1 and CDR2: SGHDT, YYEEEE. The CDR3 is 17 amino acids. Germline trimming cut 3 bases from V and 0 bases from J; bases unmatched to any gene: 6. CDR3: CASSWDSYLSGANVLTF. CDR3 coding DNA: TGTGCCAGCAGCTGGGACAGTTACCTCTCTGGGGCCAACGTCCTGACTTTC.

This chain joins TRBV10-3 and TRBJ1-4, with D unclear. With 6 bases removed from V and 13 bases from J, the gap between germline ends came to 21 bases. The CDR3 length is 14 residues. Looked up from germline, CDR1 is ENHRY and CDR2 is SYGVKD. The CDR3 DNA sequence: TGTGCCATCAGAGAAGAGGGCCCCTTGAAGAGACTGTTTTTT. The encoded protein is CAIREEGPLKRLFF.

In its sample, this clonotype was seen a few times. CDR3 nucleotides: TGTGCCAGCAGCCCCCCGGGGGGCTCGGGCTACACCTTC. Its translation is CASSPPGGSGYTF. The genes are TRBV7-9 and TRBJ1-2; weak D call: TRBD1 (6 bases). The CDR3 is made up of 13 amino acids. V lost 5 bases to trimming and J lost 8 bases, with 15 bases between them. Germline V lookup: CDR1 SEHNR, CDR2 FQNEAQ (reference sequence).

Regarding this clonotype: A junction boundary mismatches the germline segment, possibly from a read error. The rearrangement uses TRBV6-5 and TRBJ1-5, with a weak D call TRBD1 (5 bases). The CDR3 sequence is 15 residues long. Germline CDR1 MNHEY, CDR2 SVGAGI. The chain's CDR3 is CARSFADMINQPQHF. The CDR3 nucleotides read TGTGCCAGAAGTTTCGCGGACATGATCAATCAGCCCCAGCATTTT.

The CDR3 bases are TGCGCCAGCAGCCAAGAAAGCGACATGAACACTGAATATTTCTTT. Protein sequence: CASSQESDMNTEYFF. The chain combines TRBV4-1 with TRBJ1-1; D is unclear. With 0 bases removed from V and 13 bases from J, the gap between germline ends came to 21 bases. CDR1 and CDR2 (germline): MGHRA, YSYEKL. CDR3 size: 15 residues.

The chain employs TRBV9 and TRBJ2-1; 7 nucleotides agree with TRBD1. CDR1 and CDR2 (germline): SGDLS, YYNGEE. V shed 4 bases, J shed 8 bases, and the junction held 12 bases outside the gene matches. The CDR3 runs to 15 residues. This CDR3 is CASSFIDRVGDEQFF. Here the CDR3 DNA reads TGTGCCAGCAGCTTCATCGACAGGGTGGGGGATGAGCAGTTCTTC.

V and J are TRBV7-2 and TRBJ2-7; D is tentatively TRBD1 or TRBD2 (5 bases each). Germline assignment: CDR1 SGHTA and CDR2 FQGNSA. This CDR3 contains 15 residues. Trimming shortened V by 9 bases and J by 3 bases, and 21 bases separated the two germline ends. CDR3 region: CARSRPGTSRYEQYF. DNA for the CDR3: TGTGCCAGAAGCCGTCCCGGGACGTCGCGCTACGAGCAGTACTTC.